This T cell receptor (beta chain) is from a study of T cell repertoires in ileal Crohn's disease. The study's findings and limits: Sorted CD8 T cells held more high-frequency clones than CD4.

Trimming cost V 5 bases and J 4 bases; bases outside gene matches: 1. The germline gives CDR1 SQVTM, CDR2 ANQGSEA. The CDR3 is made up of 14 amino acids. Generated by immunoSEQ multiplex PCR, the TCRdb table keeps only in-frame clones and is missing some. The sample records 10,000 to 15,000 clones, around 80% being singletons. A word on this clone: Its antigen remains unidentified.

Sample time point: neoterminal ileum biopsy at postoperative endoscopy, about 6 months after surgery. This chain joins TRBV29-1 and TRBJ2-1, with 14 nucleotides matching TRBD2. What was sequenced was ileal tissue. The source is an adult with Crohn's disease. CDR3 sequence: CSVRLAGGYNEQFF. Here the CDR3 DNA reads TGCAGCGTTCGACTAGCGGGGGGGTACAATGAGCAGTTCTTC.